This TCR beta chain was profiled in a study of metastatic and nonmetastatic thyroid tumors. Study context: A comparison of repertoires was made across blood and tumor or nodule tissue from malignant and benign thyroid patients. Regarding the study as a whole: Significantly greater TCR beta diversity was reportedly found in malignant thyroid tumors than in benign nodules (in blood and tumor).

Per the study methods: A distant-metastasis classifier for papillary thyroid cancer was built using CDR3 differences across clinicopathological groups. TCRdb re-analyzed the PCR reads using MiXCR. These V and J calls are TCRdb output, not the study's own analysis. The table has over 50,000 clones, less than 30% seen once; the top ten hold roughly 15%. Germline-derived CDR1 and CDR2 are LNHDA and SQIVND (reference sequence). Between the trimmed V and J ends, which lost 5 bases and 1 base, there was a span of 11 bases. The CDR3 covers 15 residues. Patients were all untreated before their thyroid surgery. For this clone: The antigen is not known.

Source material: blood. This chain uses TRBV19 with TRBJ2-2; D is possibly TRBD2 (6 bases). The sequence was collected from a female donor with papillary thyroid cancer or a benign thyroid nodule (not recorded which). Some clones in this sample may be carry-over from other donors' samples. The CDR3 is CASSVLSGNTGELFF. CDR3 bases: TGTGCCAGTAGTGTCCTTAGCGGGAACACCGGGGAGCTGTTTTTT.